This TCR beta chain is drawn from a study of a mutant IDH1 vaccine in newly diagnosed glioma. Study overall: Treatment recipients were approximately 62% male and around 40% female, and their mean age was around 40 years. V12 corresponded to week 35 and V13 to week 47.

This CDR3 comprises 16 residues. V was pared by 5 bases and J by 1 base, with 17 bases between. Germline CDR1 and CDR2: SGHTA and FQGNSA. Sequenced by immunoSEQ multiplex PCR; TCRdb stores in-frame clones only, minus some. The repertoire holds tens of thousands of clones, with 65% to 80% as singletons. Time point meaning: week 35, safety follow-up. Mutant IDH1 20-mer peptide, at 300 ug, made up each vaccine dose, with topical imiquimod. This clone was seen a few times. Its antigen is undetermined. This sequence joins TRBV7-2 and TRBJ1-1; unclear D gene. This receptor was obtained from a man aged 50-59 years with glioma. The source was PBMCs, collected from a glioma patient whose treatment included an IDH1 peptide vaccine. The CDR3 nucleotides are TGTGCCAGCAGCCCCTGGTCGGCCGTTCCGAACACTGAAGCTTTCTTT. Protein sequence: CASSPWSAVPNTEAFF.